This section outlines one T cell receptor (beta chain) sequence together with its context. Its antigen has not been determined. One base away there is no much larger clone; base qualities are not given. Other DNA sequences in this sample translate to the same CDR3. The data are from a study of blood T cell repertoires in COVID-19 (TCRdb year 2020). For the wider study: Samples covering the acute and convalescent phases of COVID-19 were provided by collaborators in the United States, Italy and Spain. The material from the prospective study consisted of cDNA or gDNA derived from T cells, B-cell-depleted T cells, or PBMCs. Subjects who had been exposed to COVID-19, were actively infected with it, or had recovered from it provided the deeply sampled blood TCRbeta repertoires that made up the dataset. The repertoires were released in a freely available public database intended as a resource for research on the immune response to SARS-CoV-2. The samples were drawn from two sources: the first 160 participants of the ongoing ImmuneRACE study, and 1,000 to 1,500 subjects contributed by 6 global collaborators. Sample metadata almost always included a de-identified subject ID, COVID-19 status, age in years and sex. Where available, HLA class I and class II types were taken from metadata supplied by the sample provider and were not determined by assay-based typing.

Each collaborating institution followed its own protocols to collect whole blood in K2EDTA tubes. For TCRbeta analysis, collaborators shipped samples as frozen whole blood, isolated PBMCs, or DNA extracted from either of those sample types. The full study reports these points: How much clinical and demographic metadata was included differed by source and by participant, and the metadata was provided uncurated.

The CDR3 runs 13 residues from the cysteine to the phenylalanine. Only the CDR3 DNA is retained, 39 bases long and in frame from the first base. The germline V gene (reference sequence) supplies CDR1 SEHNR and CDR2 FQNEAQ. The V end loses 4 bases and the J end loses 4 bases, and a stretch of 10 bases separates them. TCRbeta CDR3 regions were amplified from genomic DNA by means of the immunoSEQ Assay, a bias-controlled multiplex PCR. On the study's bioinformatics: The number of nucleated cells in each sample was estimated from the amplification of reference gene primers within the assay. Sequence reads were collapsed and filtered to measure the absolute abundance of every unique TCRbeta CDR3 rearrangement. Productive Simpson clonality was computed per sample as the square root of Simpson's diversity index over productive rearrangements. TCRdb re-hosts the immuneACCESS table, in-frame sequences only. Its copies lack some clones; in the studies checked, an unresolved V gene accounts for under half of them, and the cause for the rest is not known. The V and J calls and clone size were taken over from that table, and D and trimming were inferred from the DNA. The sample table lists 200,000 to 300,000 clones, about nine tenths of them with a count of one. The ten largest clones add up to over 3.5% of the sample.

The receptor chain draws on TRBV7-9 and TRBJ1-1; possibly the D gene is TRBD1, per 6 matching bases. The TCR comes from a woman in her forties with acute or convalescent COVID-19. Sequencing was performed on peripheral blood. The CDR3 protein is CASSSQGGTEAFF. Here is the DNA: TGTGCCAGCAGCTCACAGGGTGGCACTGAAGCTTTCTTT.